This T cell receptor beta chain is drawn from a study of blood T cells in healthy people across ages. V shed 0 bases and J shed 3 bases, with 9 bases lying between them. This CDR3 contains 15 residues. Germline assignment: CDR1 SEHNR and CDR2 FQNEAQ (reference sequence). This clonotype has just a few counts. What it binds is not known. Whole-study results and caveats: The study found more naive CD4+ cells and higher diversity in long-lived than aged donors. Unsorted PBMCs prevented conclusive naive versus antigen-experienced comparison. Per million T cells, TCR beta diversity dropped roughly linearly as age increased.

Each donor was a healthy Caucasian individual from Russia, aged about 6 to 95. Then a second PCR, running roughly 7 to 11 cycles, was carried out with a sample-barcoded 5' primer and a J-beta primer mix. TCRdb used MiXCR to reprocess the 5' RACE reads, holding one entry per CDR3 protein. This table has about 810,000 distinct CDR3 sequences, under 40% appearing once. The J gene is TRBJ2-4, the V gene TRBV7-9; the D call may be TRBD1 or TRBD2 (5 bases each). This sequence originates from a man between 18 and 35 years old in good health. Input material: blood. The CDR3 nucleotides are TGTGCCAGCAGCTTAGCGGGGGTGGACAAAAACATTCAGTACTTC. Translating it yields CASSLAGVDKNIQYF.